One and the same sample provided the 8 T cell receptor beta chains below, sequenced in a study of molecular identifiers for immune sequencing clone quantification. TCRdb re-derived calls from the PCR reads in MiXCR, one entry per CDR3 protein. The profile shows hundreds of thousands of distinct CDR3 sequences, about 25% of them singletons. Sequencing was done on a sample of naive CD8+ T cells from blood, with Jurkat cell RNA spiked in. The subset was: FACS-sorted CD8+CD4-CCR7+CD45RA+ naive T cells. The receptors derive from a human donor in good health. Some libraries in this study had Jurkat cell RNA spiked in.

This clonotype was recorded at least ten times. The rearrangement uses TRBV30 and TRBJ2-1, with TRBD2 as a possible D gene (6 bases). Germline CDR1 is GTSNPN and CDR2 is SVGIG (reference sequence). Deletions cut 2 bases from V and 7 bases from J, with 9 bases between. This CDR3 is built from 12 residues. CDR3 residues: CAWSNSGNEQFF. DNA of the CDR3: TGTGCCTGGAGTAATAGCGGTAATGAGCAGTTCTTC.

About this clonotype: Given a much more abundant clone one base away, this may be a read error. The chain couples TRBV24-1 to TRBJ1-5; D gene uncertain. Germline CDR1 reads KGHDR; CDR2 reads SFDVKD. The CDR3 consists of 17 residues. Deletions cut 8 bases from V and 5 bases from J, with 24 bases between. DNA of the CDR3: TGTGCCACCATTGGGGTTAGGAAGGGAGTACCGGATCAGCCCCAGCATTTT. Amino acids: CATIGVRKGVPDQPQHF.

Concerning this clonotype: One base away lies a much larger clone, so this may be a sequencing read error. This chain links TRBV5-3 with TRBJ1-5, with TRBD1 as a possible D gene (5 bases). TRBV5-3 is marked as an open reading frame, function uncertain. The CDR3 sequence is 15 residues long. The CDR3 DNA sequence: TGTGCCAGCAGCTTGTATTGGGCAGGGAATCAGCCCCAGCGTTTT. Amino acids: CASSLYWAGNQPQRF.

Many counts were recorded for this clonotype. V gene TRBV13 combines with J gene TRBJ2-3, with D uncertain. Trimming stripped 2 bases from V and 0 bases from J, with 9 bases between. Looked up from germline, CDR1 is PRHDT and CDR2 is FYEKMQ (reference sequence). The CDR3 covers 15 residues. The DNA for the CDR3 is TGTGCCAGCAGCTTAAGAAGTGCTAGCACAGATACGCAGTATTTT. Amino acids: CASSLRSASTDTQYF.

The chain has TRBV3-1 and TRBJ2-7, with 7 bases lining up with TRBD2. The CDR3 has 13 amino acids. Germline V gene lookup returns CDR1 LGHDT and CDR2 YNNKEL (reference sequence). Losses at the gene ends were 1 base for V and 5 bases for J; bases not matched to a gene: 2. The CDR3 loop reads CASSQGTSNEQYF. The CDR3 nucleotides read TGTGCCAGCAGCCAAGGGACTAGTAACGAGCAGTACTTC.

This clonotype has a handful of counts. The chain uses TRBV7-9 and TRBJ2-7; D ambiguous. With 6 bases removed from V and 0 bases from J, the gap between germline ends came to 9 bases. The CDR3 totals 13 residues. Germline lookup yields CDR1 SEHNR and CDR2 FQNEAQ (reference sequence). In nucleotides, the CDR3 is TGTGCCAGCAGTCCCCTGGACTCCTACGAGCAGTACTTC. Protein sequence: CASSPLDSYEQYF. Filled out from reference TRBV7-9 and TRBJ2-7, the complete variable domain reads DTGVSQNPRHKITKRGQNVTFRCDPISEHNRLYWYRQTLGQGPEFLTYFQNEAQLEKSRLLSDRFSAERPKGSFSTLEIQRTEQGDSAMYLCASSPLDSYEQYFGPGTRLTVT.

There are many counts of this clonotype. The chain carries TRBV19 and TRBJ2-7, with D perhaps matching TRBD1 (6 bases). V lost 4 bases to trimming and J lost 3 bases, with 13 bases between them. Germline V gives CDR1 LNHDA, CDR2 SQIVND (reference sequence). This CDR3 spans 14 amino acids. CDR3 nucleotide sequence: TGTGCCAGTAGTACTGCCTGGACAGACTACGAGCAGTACTTC. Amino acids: CASSTAWTDYEQYF.

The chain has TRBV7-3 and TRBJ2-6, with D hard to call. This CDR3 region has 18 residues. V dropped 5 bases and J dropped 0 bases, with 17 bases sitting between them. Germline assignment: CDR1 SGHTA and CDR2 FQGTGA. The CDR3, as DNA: TGTGCCAGCAGCGCATATTACGCCAGGAACTCTGGGGCCAACGTCCTGACTTTC. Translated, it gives CASSAYYARNSGANVLTF. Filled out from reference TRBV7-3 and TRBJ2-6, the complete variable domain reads GAGVSQTPSNKVTEKGKYVELRCDPISGHTALYWYRQSLGQGPEFLIYFQGTGAADDSGLPNDRFFAVRPEGSVSTLKIQRTERGDSAVYLCASSAYYARNSGANVLTFGAGSRLTVL.